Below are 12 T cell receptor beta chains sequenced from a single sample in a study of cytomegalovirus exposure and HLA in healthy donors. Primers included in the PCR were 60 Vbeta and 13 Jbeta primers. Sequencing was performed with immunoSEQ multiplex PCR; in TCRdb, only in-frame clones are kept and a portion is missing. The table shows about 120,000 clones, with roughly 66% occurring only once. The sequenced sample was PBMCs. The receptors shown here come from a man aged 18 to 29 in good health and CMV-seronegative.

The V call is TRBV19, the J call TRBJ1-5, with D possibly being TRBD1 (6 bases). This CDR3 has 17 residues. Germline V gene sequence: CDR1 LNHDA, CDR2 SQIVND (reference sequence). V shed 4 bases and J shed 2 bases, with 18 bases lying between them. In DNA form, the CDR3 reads TGTGCCAGTAGTACGGGGGGGCGAGGAGTGGGCAATCAGCCCCAGCATTTT. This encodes CASSTGGRGVGNQPQHF.

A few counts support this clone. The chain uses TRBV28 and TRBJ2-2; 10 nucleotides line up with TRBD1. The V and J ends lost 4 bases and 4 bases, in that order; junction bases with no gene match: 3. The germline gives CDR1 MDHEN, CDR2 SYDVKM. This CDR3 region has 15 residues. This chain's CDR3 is CASSYRTGGTGELFF. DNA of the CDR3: TGTGCCAGCAGTTATAGGACAGGGGGCACCGGGGAGCTGTTTTTT.

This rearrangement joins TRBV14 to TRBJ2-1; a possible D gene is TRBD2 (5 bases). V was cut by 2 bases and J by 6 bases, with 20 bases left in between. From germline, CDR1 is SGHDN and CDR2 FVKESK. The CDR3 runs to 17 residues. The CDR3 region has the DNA TGTGCCAGCAGCCAAAGGACTGGGTTCCCAGCCCCCAATGAGCAGTTCTTC. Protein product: CASSQRTGFPAPNEQFF.

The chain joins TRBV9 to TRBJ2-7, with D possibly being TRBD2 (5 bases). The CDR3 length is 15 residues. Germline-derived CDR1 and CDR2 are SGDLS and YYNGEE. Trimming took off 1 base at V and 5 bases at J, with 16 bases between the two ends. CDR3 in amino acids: CASSVRSGLPDEQYF. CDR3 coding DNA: TGTGCCAGCAGCGTAAGGAGCGGCCTCCCCGACGAGCAGTACTTC.

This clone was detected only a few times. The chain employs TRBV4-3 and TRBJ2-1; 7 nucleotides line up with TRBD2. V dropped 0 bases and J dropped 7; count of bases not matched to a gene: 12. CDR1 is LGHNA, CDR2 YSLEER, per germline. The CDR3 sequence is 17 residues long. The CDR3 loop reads CASSQDLGRAGLNEQFF. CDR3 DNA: TGCGCCAGCAGCCAAGATCTGGGGAGGGCCGGACTGAATGAGCAGTTCTTC.

This CDR3 is CASRPTSALSTDTQYF. The CDR3 bases are TGTGCCAGCAGACCAACTAGCGCCCTTAGCACAGATACGCAGTATTTT. The J gene is TRBJ2-3, the V gene TRBV7-9; TRBD2 matches at 7 bases. The CDR3 is 16 amino acids. Germline trimming cut 6 bases from V and 0 bases from J; bases unmatched to any gene: 9. CDR1 and CDR2 from the germline V gene are SEHNR and FQNEAQ (reference sequence).

The CDR3 bases are TGTGCCAGCCGGGCCCGGGCGGGGGACGGGTTCTACGAGCAGTACTTC. It encodes CASRARAGDGFYEQYF. The chain has TRBV27 and TRBJ2-7, with 7 bases identical to TRBD2. V lost 8 bases, J lost 3 bases, and 16 bases stayed unmatched. Germline V gene data show CDR1 as MNHEY and CDR2 as SMNVEV (reference sequence). CDR3 length: 16 residues.

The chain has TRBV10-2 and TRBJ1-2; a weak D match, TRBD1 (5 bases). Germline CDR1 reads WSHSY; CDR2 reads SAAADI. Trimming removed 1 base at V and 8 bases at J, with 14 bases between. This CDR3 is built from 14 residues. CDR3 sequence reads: CASSEWGGAAGYTF. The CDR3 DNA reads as TGCGCCAGCAGTGAGTGGGGAGGGGCCGCGGGCTACACCTTC.

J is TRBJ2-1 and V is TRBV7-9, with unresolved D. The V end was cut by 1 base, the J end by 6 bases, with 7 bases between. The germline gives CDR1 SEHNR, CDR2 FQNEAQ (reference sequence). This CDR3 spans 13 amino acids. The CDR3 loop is CASSLGDFNEQFF. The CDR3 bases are TGTGCCAGCAGCTTAGGAGACTTCAATGAGCAGTTCTTC.

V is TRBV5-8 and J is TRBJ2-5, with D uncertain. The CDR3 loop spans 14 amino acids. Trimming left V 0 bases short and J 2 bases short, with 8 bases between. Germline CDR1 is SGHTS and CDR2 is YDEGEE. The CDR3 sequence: CASSLDLQQETQYF. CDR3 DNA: TGTGCCAGCAGCTTGGATCTGCAGCAAGAGACCCAGTACTTC.

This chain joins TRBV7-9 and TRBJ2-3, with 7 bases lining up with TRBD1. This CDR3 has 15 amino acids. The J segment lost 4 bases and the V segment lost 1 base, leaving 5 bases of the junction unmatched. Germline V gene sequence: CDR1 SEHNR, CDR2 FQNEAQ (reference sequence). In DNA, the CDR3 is TGTGCCAGCAGCTTAGTTATACAGGGGCCAGATACGCAGTATTTT. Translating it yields CASSLVIQGPDTQYF.

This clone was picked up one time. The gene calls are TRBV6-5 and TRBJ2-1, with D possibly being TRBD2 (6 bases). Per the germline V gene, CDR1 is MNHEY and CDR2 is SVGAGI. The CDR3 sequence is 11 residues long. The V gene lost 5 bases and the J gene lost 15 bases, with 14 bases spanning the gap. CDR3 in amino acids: CASSEAGRRFF. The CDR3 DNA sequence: TGTGCCAGCAGTGAAGCGGGTCGCCGGTTCTTC.